The entry that follows covers one TCR beta chain sequence. These data originate in a study of shared clonotypes between healthy human individuals. Genomic DNA from each subset was divided evenly over several immunoSEQ plates. Per the authors' pipeline: With immunoSEQ giving junction-only sequences and no quality scores, filtering differed. Sequencing used immunoSEQ multiplex PCR; TCRdb keeps in-frame clones, though not all of them. That table furnishes V, J and clone size, whereas the DNA furnished D and trimming. This sample has approximately 440,000 clones, with more than 70% found just once. The sequenced sample consisted of PBMCs. This sequence originates from a woman between 40 and 50 years old in good health. Some clones in this sample may be carry-over from other donors' samples.

The CDR3, as DNA: TGCGCCAGCAGCACTCGGACTAGCGGGAAGGACGGTACGCAGTATTTT. Its protein product is CASSTRTSGKDGTQYF. J is TRBJ2-3 and V is TRBV5-1; 12 positions agree with TRBD2. Germline V gene sequence: CDR1 SGHRS, CDR2 YFSETQ. There are 16 residues in the CDR3. Trimming at V came to 4 bases and at J to 8 bases, leaving 11 bases not matched to a gene.